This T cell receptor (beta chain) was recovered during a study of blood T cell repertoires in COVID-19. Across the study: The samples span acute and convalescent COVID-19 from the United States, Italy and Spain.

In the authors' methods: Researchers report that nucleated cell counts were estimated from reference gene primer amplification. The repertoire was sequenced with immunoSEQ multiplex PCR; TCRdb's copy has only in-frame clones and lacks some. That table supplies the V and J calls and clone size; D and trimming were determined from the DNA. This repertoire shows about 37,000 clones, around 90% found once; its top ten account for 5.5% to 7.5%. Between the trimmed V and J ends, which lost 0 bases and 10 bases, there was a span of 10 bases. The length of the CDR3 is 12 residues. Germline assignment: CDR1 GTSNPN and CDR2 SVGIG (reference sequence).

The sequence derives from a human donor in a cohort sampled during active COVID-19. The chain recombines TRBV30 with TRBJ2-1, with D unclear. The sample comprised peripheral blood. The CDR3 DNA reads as TGTGCCTGGAGTGTTGAAGCTAACGAGCAGTTCTTC. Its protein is CAWSVEANEQFF.